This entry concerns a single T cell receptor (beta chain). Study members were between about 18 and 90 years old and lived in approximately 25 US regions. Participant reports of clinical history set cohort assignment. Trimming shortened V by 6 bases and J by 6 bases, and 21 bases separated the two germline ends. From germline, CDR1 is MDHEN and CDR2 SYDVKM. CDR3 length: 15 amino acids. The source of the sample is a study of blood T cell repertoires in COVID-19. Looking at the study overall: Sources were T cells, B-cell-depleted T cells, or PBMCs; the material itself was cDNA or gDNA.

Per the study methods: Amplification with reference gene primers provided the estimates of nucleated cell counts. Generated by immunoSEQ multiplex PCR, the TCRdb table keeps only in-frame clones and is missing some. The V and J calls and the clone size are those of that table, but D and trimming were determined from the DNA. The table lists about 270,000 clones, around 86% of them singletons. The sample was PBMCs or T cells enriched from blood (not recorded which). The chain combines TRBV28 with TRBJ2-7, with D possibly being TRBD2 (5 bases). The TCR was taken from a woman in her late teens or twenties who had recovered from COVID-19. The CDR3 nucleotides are TGTGCCAGCAGCCCTTGGAGGCGGACGTTCCCCGAGCAGTACTTC. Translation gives CASSPWRRTFPEQYF.